This TCR beta chain was sequenced for a study of molecular identifiers for immune sequencing clone quantification. The CDR3 sequence is 12 residues long. Germline CDR1 and CDR2: PRHDT and FYEKMQ (reference sequence). Trimming cost V 3 bases and J 5 bases, with 7 bases left between them. TCRdb reprocessed the PCR reads via MiXCR and lists one record per CDR3 protein. The sample holds 300,000 to 400,000 distinct CDR3 sequences, roughly a quarter seen once. The chain links TRBV13 to TRBJ2-5; D remains ambiguous. The TCR originated in a human donor in good health. Some libraries in this study had Jurkat cell RNA spiked in. Sequencing was performed on naive CD8+ T cells from blood, with Jurkat cell RNA spiked in. Subset indicated: FACS-sorted CD8+CD4-CCR7+CD45RA+ naive T cells. CDR3 sequence reads: CASSFDRETQYF. CDR3 nucleotides: TGTGCCAGCAGCTTTGATAGGGAGACCCAGTACTTC.